The TCR beta chain described here comes from a study of T-cell reconstitution after alpha-beta-depleted transplantation in children. V lost 0 bases and J lost 5, with 17 bases in between. This CDR3 region has 16 residues. CDR1 KGHSH and CDR2 LQKENI come from the germline V gene. To note about this clonotype: Its matching antigen is unknown.

A TCRbeta library incorporating unique molecular identifiers was prepared. Each CDR3 protein is one row after TCRdb ran MiXCR on the PCR reads. In the table there are about 200,000 distinct CDR3 sequences, roughly 18% of which are singletons. Broader study findings: In some patients, recipient T cells and intrathymic progenitors surviving conditioning explained high day-60 diversity. Roughly two months post-transplant, alpha-beta T cells reportedly originated from several hundred graft clones that had expanded. T-cell counts and diversity at one year following transplant were attributed mainly to newly produced T cells.

The specimen was PBMCs, mostly from graft donor cells, collected 360 days after TCRalphabeta/CD19-depleted stem cell transplant. The chain has TRBV18 and TRBJ2-7, with D hard to call. The receptor was derived from a male patient under 10 years old who had a stem cell transplant for acute lymphoblastic leukemia, so the T cells may come from the graft donor. The CDR3 loop reads CASSPPVRVYHDEQYF. CDR3 coding DNA: TGTGCCAGCTCACCACCGGTCCGGGTATATCACGACGAGCAGTACTTC.